This TCR beta chain emerged from a study of T-cell memory formation after mild COVID-19. As for the study in general: In these data, TCR clusters were largely donor specific.

Overall study results and limits: CD4/CD8 balance characterized clones contracting day 15 to 85, and CD4+ skew characterized later expanders.

Points on this clonotype: Its antigen remains unknown.

5'RACE, which relied on constant-segment primers, yielded TCR alpha and TCR beta cDNA libraries carrying sample barcodes and UMIs. TCRdb used MiXCR to reprocess the 5' RACE reads, holding one entry per CDR3 protein. The sample has roughly 300,000 distinct CDR3 sequences, about an eighth seen once; the top ten hold 22%. This TCR derives from a man aged 18-30 years who had mild COVID-19 (a few samples of this study predate the infection). Cell type and time point are not known. The sample consisted of PBMCs or a T cell subset sorted from them (not recorded which).

CDR3 coding DNA: TGTGCCAGCAGCCAAGGGGAGACTTTCTACGAGCAGTACTTC. Amino acid sequence: CASSQGETFYEQYF. The chain carries TRBV4-2 and TRBJ2-7, with D possibly TRBD2 on 5 matching bases. V was shortened by 1 base and J by 3 bases, with 10 bases between the two germline ends. Germline V lookup: CDR1 LGHNA, CDR2 YNFKEQ. This CDR3 has 14 residues.